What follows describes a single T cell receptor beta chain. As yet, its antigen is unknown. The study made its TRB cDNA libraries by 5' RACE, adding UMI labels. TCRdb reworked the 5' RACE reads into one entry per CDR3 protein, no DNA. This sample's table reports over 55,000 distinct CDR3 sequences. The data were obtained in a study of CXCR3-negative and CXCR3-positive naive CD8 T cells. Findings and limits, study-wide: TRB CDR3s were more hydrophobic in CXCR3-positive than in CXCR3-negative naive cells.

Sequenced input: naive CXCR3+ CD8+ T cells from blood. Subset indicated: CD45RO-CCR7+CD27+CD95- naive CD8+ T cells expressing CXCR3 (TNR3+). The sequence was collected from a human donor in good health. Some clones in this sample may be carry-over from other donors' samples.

The CDR3 region is CASSLSGSPDRDINQPQHF. The gene calls are TRBV5-1 and TRBJ1-5; TCRdb indicates TRBD1, and absent DNA this call remains unverified. Germline CDR1 reads SGHRS; CDR2 reads YFSETQ. This CDR3 is 19 amino acids long.